Presented here are 20 T cell receptor beta chains from one specimen sequenced in a study of blood T cell repertoires in COVID-19. Libraries were prepared by immunoSEQ multiplex PCR; TCRdb keeps only in-frame clonotypes and omits some of them. The sample consists of about 280,000 clones, roughly 91% of them appearing once. The specimen was peripheral blood. All receptors come from a woman under 40 with COVID-19, enrolled during active disease.

This clone was recorded at least ten times. The chain is built from TRBV5-6 and TRBJ1-3; 10 nucleotides match TRBD1. The V gene end was trimmed by 3 bases and the J gene end by 2 bases; junction bases not matched to a gene: 5. CDR3 length: 16 amino acids. The germline CDR1 and CDR2 sequences are SGHDT and YYEEEE. The CDR3: CASSSLDRGPGNTIYF. The CDR3 DNA is TGTGCCAGCAGCTCTTTAGACAGGGGGCCTGGAAACACCATATATTTT.

The chain employs TRBV19 and TRBJ1-3; D call uncertain. V was clipped by 2 bases and J by 5 bases, with 16 bases between them. The CDR3 length is 16 residues. Germline V lookup: CDR1 LNHDA, CDR2 SQIVND (reference sequence). The DNA of the CDR3 is TGTGCCAGTAGTATACGGCCGAGGGATTTTCGAAACACCATATATTTT. Translating gives CASSIRPRDFRNTIYF. Full variable domain (missing parts from reference TRBV19 and TRBJ1-3): DGGITQSPKYLFRKEGQNVTLSCEQNLNHDAMYWYRQDPGQGLRLIYYSQIVNDFQKGDIAEGYSVSREKKESFPLTVTSAQKNPTAFYLCASSIRPRDFRNTIYFGEGSWLTVV.

Only one count was recorded for this clone. Written as DNA, the CDR3 is TGTGCCAGCAGCCAACTCGAAAAACTGTTTTTT. This translates into CASSQLEKLFF. This sequence joins TRBV7-9 and TRBJ1-4, with D hard to call. From germline, CDR1 is SEHNR and CDR2 FQNEAQ (reference sequence). This CDR3 is built from 11 residues. Trimming shortened V by 5 bases and J by 8 bases, and 6 bases separated the two germline ends. Using reference TRBV7-9 and TRBJ1-4 for the parts outside the CDR3, the full variable domain is DTGVSQNPRHKITKRGQNVTFRCDPISEHNRLYWYRQTLGQGPEFLTYFQNEAQLEKSRLLSDRFSAERPKGSFSTLEIQRTEQGDSAMYLCASSQLEKLFFGSGTQLSVL.

This clone was picked up one time. This chain uses TRBV15 with TRBJ1-1; D is ambiguous. The germline V gene encodes CDR1 LNHNV and CDR2 YYDKDF (reference sequence). V lost 0 bases and J lost 10, with 15 bases in between. The CDR3 extends over 14 amino acids. The CDR3 DNA is TGTGCCACCAGCAGAGATTACCTCGTAGCGGCAGCTTTCTTT. Residues: CATSRDYLVAAAFF.

This clone was observed a few times. This rearrangement joins TRBV29-1 to TRBJ1-1; D is unresolved. The CDR3 consists of 12 residues. CDR1 and CDR2 from the germline V gene are SQVTM and ANQGSEA. The V gene lost 5 bases and the J gene lost 1 base, with 8 bases spanning the gap. CDR3 residues: CSVTRGNTEAFF. The CDR3 region has the DNA TGCAGCGTTACTCGCGGGAACACTGAAGCTTTCTTT.

This clone has a count of ten or more. The chain links TRBV28 to TRBJ1-2; possibly TRBD1 for D (5 bases). The CDR3 covers 16 residues. The germline V and J ends were trimmed by 6 bases and 1 base, with 18 bases remaining between them. Germline lookup yields CDR1 MDHEN and CDR2 SYDVKM. The CDR3 nucleotides are TGTGCCAGCAGCCTCCCCCCAAACAGGAATAACTATGGCTACACCTTC. This encodes CASSLPPNRNNYGYTF.

This chain joins TRBV10-3 and TRBJ2-5; 8 bases are a match to TRBD1. The CDR3 consists of 13 residues. V shed 4 bases and J 3 bases; nucleotides not matched to a gene: 1. Germline V lookup: CDR1 ENHRY, CDR2 SYGVKD. The CDR3 region has the DNA TGTGCCATCAGTGCGGACAGGGAAGAGACCCAGTACTTC. Translation: CAISADREETQYF.

This rearrangement joins TRBV28 to TRBJ2-7; 8 bases map to TRBD1. From germline, CDR1 is MDHEN and CDR2 SYDVKM. V shed 6 bases and J 2 bases; nucleotides not matched to a gene: 9. The CDR3 contains 15 residues. The CDR3 DNA reads TGTGCCAGCAGCTCCGACAGGGGATACGCCTACGAGCAGTACTTC. The encoded protein is CASSSDRGYAYEQYF.

The rearrangement uses TRBV7-9 and TRBJ2-1; the D is unclear. CDR1 and CDR2 from the germline V gene are SEHNR and FQNEAQ (reference sequence). V was cut by 2 bases and J by 5 bases, with 7 bases left in between. The CDR3 sequence is 13 residues long. CDR3 DNA: TGTGCCAGCAGCTTAATCACTGACAATGAGCAGTTCTTC. Translation: CASSLITDNEQFF.

This rearrangement joins TRBV6-5 to TRBJ1-4; D is perhaps TRBD1 (5 bases). V was shortened by 6 bases and J by 6 bases, with 17 bases between the two germline ends. CDR1 and CDR2 (germline): MNHEY, SVGAGI. The length of the CDR3 is 15 residues. Written as DNA, the CDR3 is TGTGCCAGCAGCAGGACACGGGCCCAGGATGAAAAACTGTTTTTT. This sequence encodes CASSRTRAQDEKLFF.

This clone was counted between two and nine times. CDR3 sequence (DNA): TGTGCCAGTAGTTCGCCGGGTTCTACCTATGGCTACACCTTC. Translated, it gives CASSSPGSTYGYTF. The V gene is TRBV19, the J gene TRBJ1-2; D not resolved. The V gene lost 5 bases and the J gene lost 4 bases, with 14 bases spanning the gap. The CDR3 extends over 14 amino acids. Germline CDR1 reads LNHDA; CDR2 reads SQIVND (reference sequence). Together with reference TRBV19 and TRBJ1-2, the CDR3 gives the full variable domain: DGGITQSPKYLFRKEGQNVTLSCEQNLNHDAMYWYRQDPGQGLRLIYYSQIVNDFQKGDIAEGYSVSREKKESFPLTVTSAQKNPTAFYLCASSSPGSTYGYTFGSGTRLTVV.

The rearrangement links TRBV5-1 to TRBJ1-6; maybe TRBD1 (6 bases). The germline V gene has CDR1 SGHRS and CDR2 YFSETQ. The CDR3 is made up of 17 amino acids. The germline V and J ends were trimmed by 4 bases and 0 bases, with 14 bases remaining between them. The CDR3 region is CASSLGQPSSYNSPLHF. The CDR3 DNA sequence: TGCGCCAGCAGCCTTGGACAGCCCAGCTCCTATAATTCACCCCTCCACTTT.

V is TRBV2 and J is TRBJ2-3; TRBD2 matches at 11 bases. The CDR3 contains 16 residues. From germline, CDR1 is SNHLY and CDR2 FYNNEI. Trimming cost V 4 bases and J 7 bases; bases outside gene matches: 10. The CDR3 sequence is CASSVLAGGGGNTQYF. CDR3 nucleotides: TGTGCCAGCAGTGTGCTAGCGGGGGGCGGAGGGAATACGCAGTATTTT.

The chain carries TRBV5-1 and TRBJ2-7; 10 nucleotides match TRBD1. Germline assignment: CDR1 SGHRS and CDR2 YFSETQ. The CDR3 is 15 residues long. V lost 4 bases and J lost 3; bases outside the gene matches: 7. As DNA, the CDR3 is TGCGCCAGCAGCCTCGGACAGGGGGAGCTCTACGAGCAGTACTTC. Encoded protein: CASSLGQGELYEQYF.

CDR3 protein: CASSPAGAYGYTF. The CDR3 DNA reads as TGTGCCAGTTCCCCGGCAGGGGCATATGGCTACACCTTC. The gene calls are TRBV19 and TRBJ1-2; a possible D gene is TRBD1 (6 bases). CDR1 is LNHDA, CDR2 SQIVND, per germline (reference sequence). V shed 8 bases and J shed 5 bases, with 15 bases lying between them. The CDR3 totals 13 residues.

The CDR3 nucleotides read TGCGCCAGCAGCCGCTTTGGGTCTTCTGGTGTCGGTGCGGGGCAGTACTTC. Its protein product is CASSRFGSSGVGAGQYF. The V call is TRBV5-1, the J call TRBJ2-7, with D perhaps matching TRBD2 (5 bases). CDR1 is SGHRS, CDR2 YFSETQ, per germline. The CDR3 totals 17 residues. V lost 4 bases, J lost 9 bases, and 29 bases lay in between.

In its sample, this clone was seen once. V and J are TRBV7-6 and TRBJ1-3; D not resolved. The germline V gene has CDR1 SGHVS and CDR2 FNYEAQ. With 4 bases removed from V and 3 bases from J, the gap between germline ends came to 16 bases. The CDR3 contains 16 residues. The CDR3 loop is CASSSPGKSLGNTIYF. CDR3 nucleotides: TGTGCCAGCAGCTCTCCGGGAAAATCCCTTGGAAACACCATATATTTT.

The J gene is TRBJ2-1, the V gene TRBV6-1; D is ambiguous. The germline V gene encodes CDR1 MNHNS and CDR2 SASEGT. The CDR3 loop spans 15 amino acids. V lost 5 bases and J 4 bases, leaving 15 bases between the germline ends. The CDR3 reads CASSLSNPSYNEQFF. CDR3 sequence (DNA): TGTGCCAGCAGTTTGTCTAATCCGTCTTACAATGAGCAGTTCTTC.

The rearrangement links TRBV7-9 to TRBJ2-4, with TRBD2 matching over 13 bases. From germline, CDR1 is SEHNR and CDR2 FQNEAQ (reference sequence). The CDR3 covers 19 residues. Germline trimming cut 3 bases from V and 1 base from J; bases unmatched to any gene: 9. Written as DNA, the CDR3 is TGTGCCAGCAGCTTTCCGAGACTAGCGGGGGGCCGGGCCAAAAACATTCAGTACTTC. The encoded protein is CASSFPRLAGGRAKNIQYF.

V usage is TRBV14 and J usage is TRBJ1-6, with 8 bases fitting TRBD1. This CDR3 comprises 15 residues. Germline V gene lookup returns CDR1 SGHDN and CDR2 FVKESK. Trimming at V came to 8 bases and at J to 8 bases, leaving 11 bases not matched to a gene. CDR3: CASSLGDRPDSPLHF. The CDR3 DNA is TGTGCCAGCTCACTTGGGGACAGGCCCGATTCACCCCTCCACTTT.